This T cell receptor beta chain was obtained from a study of blood T cell repertoires in COVID-19. Study information: From the United States, Italy and Spain came samples of acute and convalescent COVID-19. T cells, B-cell-depleted T cells, or PBMCs provided the cDNA or gDNA that served as material.

This CDR3 contains 18 residues. The trim removed 2 bases at V and 0 bases at J, leaving 10 bases unmatched. Original analysis: Cell counts per sample came from amplifying reference gene primers. The method was immunoSEQ multiplex PCR; TCRdb's version includes in-frame clones alone and lacks a portion of them. V, J and clone size derive from that table, while D and trimming were established from the DNA sequence. Among more than 100,000 clones listed, more than 75% were seen once. This chain connects TRBV23-1 to TRBJ2-4, with TRBD1 matching 7 bases. TRBV23-1 is filed as an ORF, its function uncertain. The sequenced sample was peripheral blood. The source of this sequence is a woman aged 70 to 79 with acute or convalescent COVID-19. CDR3 DNA: TGCGCCAGCAGTCAAAACCACAGGGGTCGACTAGCCAAAAACATTCAGTACTTC. Its translation is CASSQNHRGRLAKNIQYF.